The clone carrying this T cell receptor (delta chain) occurred many times. Its specificity is unknown. Germline lookup yields CDR1 TVYSNPD and CDR2 GDNSRS (reference sequence). J gave up 1 base and V 4 bases, and 21 bases lay outside the gene matches. The CDR3 spans 18 residues. Flow sorting of PBMC yielded separate Vgamma9/Vdelta2+ and Vdelta2-negative gammadelta T cell populations for bulk repertoire analysis. This entry is derived from a study of γδ T cells in repeated Plasmodium falciparum infection. Study details: Donors were malaria-exposed Malian children or age- and gender-matched Australian children. Study results and caveats: In Vdelta2-negative, largely Vdelta1+, gammadelta repertoires, repeated controlled infections appeared to drive clonal selection waves.

TCRdb fed the multiplex PCR reads to CATT. The table has tens of thousands of delta-chain clones, approximately 1.5% seen once; the top ten hold 8.5% to 10%. This clonotype was sampled from a pool of human donors (malaria-infected and uninfected, not separated). Source material: gamma-delta T cells from blood. The chain uses TRDV3 and TRDJ1; the match to TRDD3 covers 7 bases. Here the CDR3 reads CASGLRTSQGDLTDKLIF. The CDR3 bases are TGTGCCTCTGGCCTTCGGACCTCCCAGGGGGATCTCACCGATAAACTCATCTTT.